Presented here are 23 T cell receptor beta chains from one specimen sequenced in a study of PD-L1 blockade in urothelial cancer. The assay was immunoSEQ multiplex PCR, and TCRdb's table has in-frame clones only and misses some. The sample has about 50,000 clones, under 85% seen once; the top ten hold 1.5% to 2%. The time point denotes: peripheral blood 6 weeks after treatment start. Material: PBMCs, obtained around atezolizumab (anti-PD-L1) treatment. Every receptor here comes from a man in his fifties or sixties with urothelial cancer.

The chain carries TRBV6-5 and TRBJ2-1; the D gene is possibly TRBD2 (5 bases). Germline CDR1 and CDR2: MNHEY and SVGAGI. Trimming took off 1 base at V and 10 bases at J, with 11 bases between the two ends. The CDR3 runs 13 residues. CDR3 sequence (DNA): TGTGCCAGCAGTTACTTCTTGCTAGCCGAGCAGTTCTTC. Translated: CASSYFLLAEQFF.

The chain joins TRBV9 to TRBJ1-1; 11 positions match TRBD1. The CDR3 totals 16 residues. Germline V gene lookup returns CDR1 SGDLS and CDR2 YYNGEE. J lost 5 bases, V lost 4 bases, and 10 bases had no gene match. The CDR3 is CASSPGTGGTRTEAFF. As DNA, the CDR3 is TGTGCCAGCAGCCCCGGGACAGGGGGGACGAGAACTGAAGCTTTCTTT. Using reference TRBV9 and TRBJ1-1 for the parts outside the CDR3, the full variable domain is DSGVTQTPKHLITATGQRVTLRCSPRSGDLSVYWYQQSLDQGLQFLIQYYNGEERAKGNILERFSAQQFPDLHSELNLSSLELGDSALYFCASSPGTGGTRTEAFFGQGTRLTVV.

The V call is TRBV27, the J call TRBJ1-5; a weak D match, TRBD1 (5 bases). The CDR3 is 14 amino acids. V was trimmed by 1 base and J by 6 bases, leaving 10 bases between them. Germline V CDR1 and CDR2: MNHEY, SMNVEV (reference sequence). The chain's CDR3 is CASSLFQGSQPQHF. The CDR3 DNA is TGTGCCAGCAGTTTATTTCAGGGCAGTCAGCCCCAGCATTTT.

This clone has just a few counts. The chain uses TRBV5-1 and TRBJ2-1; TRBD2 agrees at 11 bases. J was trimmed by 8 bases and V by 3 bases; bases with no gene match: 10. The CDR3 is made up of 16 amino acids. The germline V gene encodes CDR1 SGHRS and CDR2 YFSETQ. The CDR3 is CASSYGLAGGNDEQFF. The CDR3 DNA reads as TGCGCCAGCAGCTATGGACTAGCGGGCGGCAACGATGAGCAGTTCTTC. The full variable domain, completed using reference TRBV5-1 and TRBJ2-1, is KAGVTQTPRYLIKTRGQQVTLSCSPISGHRSVSWYQQTPGQGLQFLFEYFSETQRNKGNFPGRFSGRQFSNSRSEMNVSTLELGDSALYLCASSYGLAGGNDEQFFGPGTRLTVL.

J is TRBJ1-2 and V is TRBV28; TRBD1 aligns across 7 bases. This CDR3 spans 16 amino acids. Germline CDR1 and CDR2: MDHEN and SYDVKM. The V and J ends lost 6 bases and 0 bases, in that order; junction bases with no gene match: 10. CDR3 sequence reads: CASRRSGDRPNYGYTF. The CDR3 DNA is TGTGCCAGCAGACGCAGTGGGGACAGACCTAACTATGGCTACACCTTC.

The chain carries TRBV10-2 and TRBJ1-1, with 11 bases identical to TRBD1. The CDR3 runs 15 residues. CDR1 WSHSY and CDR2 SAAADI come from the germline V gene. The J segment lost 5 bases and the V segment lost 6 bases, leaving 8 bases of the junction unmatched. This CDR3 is CASSPGTGGRTEAFF. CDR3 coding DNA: TGCGCCAGCAGCCCCGGGACAGGGGGTCGAACTGAAGCTTTCTTT.

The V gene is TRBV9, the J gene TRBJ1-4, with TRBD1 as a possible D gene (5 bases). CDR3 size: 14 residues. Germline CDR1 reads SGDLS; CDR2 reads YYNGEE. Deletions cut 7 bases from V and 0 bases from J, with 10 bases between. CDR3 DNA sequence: TGTGCCAGCGGGAGGGACGCAACTAATGAAAAACTGTTTTTT. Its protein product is CASGRDATNEKLFF.

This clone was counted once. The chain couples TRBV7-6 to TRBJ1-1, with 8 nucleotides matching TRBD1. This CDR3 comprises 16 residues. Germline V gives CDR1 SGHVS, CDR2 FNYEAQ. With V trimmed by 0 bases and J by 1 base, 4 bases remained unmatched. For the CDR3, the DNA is TGTGCCAGCAGCTTAGCGCCAGGGGGCGGGAACACTGAAGCTTTCTTT. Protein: CASSLAPGGGNTEAFF.

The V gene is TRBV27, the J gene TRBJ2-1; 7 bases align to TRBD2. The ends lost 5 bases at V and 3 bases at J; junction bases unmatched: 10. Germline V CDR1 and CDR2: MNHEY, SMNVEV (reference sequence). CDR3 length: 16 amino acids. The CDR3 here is CASSGAGTIGYNEQFF. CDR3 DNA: TGTGCCAGCAGTGGGGCCGGGACTATCGGCTACAATGAGCAGTTCTTC.

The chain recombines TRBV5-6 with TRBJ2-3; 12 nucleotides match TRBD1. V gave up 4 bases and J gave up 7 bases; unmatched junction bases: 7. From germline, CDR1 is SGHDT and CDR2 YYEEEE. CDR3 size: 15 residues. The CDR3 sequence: CASSGGTGGVHTQYF. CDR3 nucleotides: TGTGCCAGCAGCGGGGGGACAGGGGGCGTTCATACGCAGTATTTT.

The CDR3 sequence: CASSPRQLQETQYF. For the CDR3, the DNA is TGTGCCAGCTCACCCCGACAGCTACAAGAGACCCAGTACTTC. J is TRBJ2-5 and V is TRBV18; perhaps TRBD1 as D (5 bases). Germline-derived CDR1 and CDR2 are KGHSH and LQKENI. The CDR3 spans 14 residues. The V end was cut by 3 bases, the J end by 2 bases, with 10 bases between.

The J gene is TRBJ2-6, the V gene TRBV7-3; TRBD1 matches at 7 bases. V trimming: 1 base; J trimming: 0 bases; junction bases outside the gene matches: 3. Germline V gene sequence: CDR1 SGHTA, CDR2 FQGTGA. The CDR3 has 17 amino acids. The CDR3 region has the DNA TGTGCCAGCAGCTTAAGAGGGGGCGCCTCTGGGGCCAACGTCCTGACTTTC. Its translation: CASSLRGGASGANVLTF.

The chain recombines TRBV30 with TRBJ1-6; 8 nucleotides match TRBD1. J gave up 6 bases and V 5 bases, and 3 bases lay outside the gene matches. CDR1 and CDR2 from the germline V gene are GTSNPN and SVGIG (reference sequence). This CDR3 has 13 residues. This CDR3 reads CAWYGQGNSPLHF. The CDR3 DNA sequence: TGTGCCTGGTACGGACAGGGTAATTCACCCCTCCACTTT.

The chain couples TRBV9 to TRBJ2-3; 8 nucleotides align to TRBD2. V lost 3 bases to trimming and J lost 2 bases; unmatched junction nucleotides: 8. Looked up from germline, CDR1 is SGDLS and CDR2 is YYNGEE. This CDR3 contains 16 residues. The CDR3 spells CASSGGSGTLTDTQYF. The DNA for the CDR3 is TGTGCCAGCAGCGGGGGTAGCGGGACCCTCACAGATACGCAGTATTTT.

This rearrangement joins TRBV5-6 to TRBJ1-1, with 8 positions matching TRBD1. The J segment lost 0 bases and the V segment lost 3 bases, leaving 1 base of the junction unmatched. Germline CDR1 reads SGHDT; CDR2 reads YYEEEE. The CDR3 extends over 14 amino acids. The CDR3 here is CASSWTGLNTEAFF. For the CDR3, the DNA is TGTGCCAGCAGCTGGACAGGGTTGAACACTGAAGCTTTCTTT. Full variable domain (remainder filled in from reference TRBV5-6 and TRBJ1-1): DAGVTQSPTHLIKTRGQQVTLRCSPKSGHDTVSWYQQALGQGPQFIFQYYEEEERQRGNFPDRFSGHQFPNYSSELNVNALLLGDSALYLCASSWTGLNTEAFFGQGTRLTVV.

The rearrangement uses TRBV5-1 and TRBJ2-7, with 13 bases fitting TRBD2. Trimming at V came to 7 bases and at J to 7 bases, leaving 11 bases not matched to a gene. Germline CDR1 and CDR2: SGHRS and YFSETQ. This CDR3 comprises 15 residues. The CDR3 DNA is TGCGCCAGCCATGGAGGGACTAGCGGGGAAAGGGAGCAGTACTTC. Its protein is CASHGGTSGEREQYF.

CDR3 coding DNA: TGTGCCAGCAGCCAAACGGGAATCGCCAAAAACATTCAGTACTTC. It encodes CASSQTGIAKNIQYF. The chain uses TRBV14 and TRBJ2-4, with D possibly matching TRBD2 (5 bases). Germline V gene lookup returns CDR1 SGHDN and CDR2 FVKESK. Trimming stripped 2 bases from V and 1 base from J, with 9 bases between. The length of the CDR3 is 15 residues.

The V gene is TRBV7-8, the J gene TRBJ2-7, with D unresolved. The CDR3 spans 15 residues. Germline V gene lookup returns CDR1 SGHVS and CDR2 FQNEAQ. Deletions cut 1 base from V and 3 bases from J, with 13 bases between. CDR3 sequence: CASSLVETSYYEQYF. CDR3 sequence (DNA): TGTGCCAGCAGCTTAGTAGAGACAAGTTACTACGAGCAGTACTTC.

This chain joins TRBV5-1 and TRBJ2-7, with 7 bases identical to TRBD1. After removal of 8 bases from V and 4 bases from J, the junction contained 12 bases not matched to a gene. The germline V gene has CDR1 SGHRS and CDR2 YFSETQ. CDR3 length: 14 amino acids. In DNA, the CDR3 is TGCGCCAGTTGCCGGGACAGAGTTTGTTACGAGCAGTACTTC. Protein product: CASCRDRVCYEQYF. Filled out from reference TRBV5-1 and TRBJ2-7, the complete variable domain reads KAGVTQTPRYLIKTRGQQVTLSCSPISGHRSVSWYQQTPGQGLQFLFEYFSETQRNKGNFPGRFSGRQFSNSRSEMNVSTLELGDSALYLCASCRDRVCYEQYFGPGTRLTVT.

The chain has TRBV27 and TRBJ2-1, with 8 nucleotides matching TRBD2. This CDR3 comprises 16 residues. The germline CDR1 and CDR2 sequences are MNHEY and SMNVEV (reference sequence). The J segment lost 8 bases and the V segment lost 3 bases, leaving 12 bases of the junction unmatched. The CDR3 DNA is TGTGCCAGCAGTTTTTTAGGGACTAGAGGCTCCTATGAGCAGTTCTTC. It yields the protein CASSFLGTRGSYEQFF.

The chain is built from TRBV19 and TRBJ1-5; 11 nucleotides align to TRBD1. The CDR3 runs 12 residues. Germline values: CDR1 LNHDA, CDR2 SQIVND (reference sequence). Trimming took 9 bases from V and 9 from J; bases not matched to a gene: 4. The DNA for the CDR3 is TGTGCCAGCGGGACAGGGGGATCGCCCCAGCATTTT. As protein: CASGTGGSPQHF.

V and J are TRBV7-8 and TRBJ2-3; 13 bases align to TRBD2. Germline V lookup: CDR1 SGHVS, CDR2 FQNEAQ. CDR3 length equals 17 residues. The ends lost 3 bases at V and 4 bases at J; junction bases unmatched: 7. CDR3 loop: CASSFSSTSGGPDTQYF. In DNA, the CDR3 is TGTGCCAGCAGCTTCTCGTCGACTAGCGGGGGGCCAGATACGCAGTATTTT.

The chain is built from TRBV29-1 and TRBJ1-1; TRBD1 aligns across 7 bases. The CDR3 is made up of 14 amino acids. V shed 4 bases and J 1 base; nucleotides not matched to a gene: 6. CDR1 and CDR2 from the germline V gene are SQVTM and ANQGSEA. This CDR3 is CSVVGAGGNTEAFF. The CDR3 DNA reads TGCAGCGTTGTTGGGGCAGGGGGGAACACTGAAGCTTTCTTT.